This T cell receptor beta chain originates from a study of T cell clonality in common variable immunodeficiency. This clone occurred many times. TCRdb keeps only in-frame clones here, not all; method: immunoSEQ multiplex PCR. This repertoire holds some 39,000 clones, and none appear only once. This sequence was found in a person between 18 and 69 years old in good health. The material sequenced was peripheral blood mononuclear cells.

The covered CDR3 bases are TGTGCCACCAGCAGAGATACGGGACTAGCTCCCCTCAATGAG. It codes for CATSRDTGLAPLNE. The whole CDR3 protein reads CATSRDTGLAPLNEQFF. The chain links TRBV15 to TRBJ2-1; 9 positions match TRBD2. The CDR3 end is not reached by the read, which stops 3 residues before it; the germline J gene fills it in. Germline V lookup: CDR1 LNHNV, CDR2 YYDKDF (reference sequence). This CDR3 spans 17 amino acids. Germline trimming cut 0 bases from V and 6 bases from J; bases unmatched to any gene: 9.